This TCR beta chain was retrieved from a study of radiation and T cells in renal cell carcinoma. Time point here: blood 4 weeks post-SBRT, at nephrectomy. Noted treatment: 15 Gy SBRT to primary tumor, nephrectomy 4 weeks later. Nephrectomy followed 15 Gy stereotactic body radiation by 4 weeks. This renal cell carcinoma was of the clear cell type. Measured with immunoSEQ multiplex PCR; TCRdb has only the in-frame clones, and not every one. The sample lists tens of thousands of clones, around 81% occurring once. The study, taken as a whole, reports: Without pretreatment biopsies, baseline tumor clonotype presence was undetermined. Top tumor clonotypes rose in blood 2 weeks post-radiation, then contracted.

With respect to this clone: What it recognizes is unknown.

Sample: blood, taken from a patient whose treatment included radiotherapy and nephrectomy. The TCR sequence derives from a man aged 50-59 years with renal cell carcinoma.

The CDR3 nucleotides read TGCGCCAGCAGCGGGAGGACAGGGGGCTACGAGCAGTACTTC. It translates to CASSGRTGGYEQYF. The chain links TRBV5-1 to TRBJ2-7; 10 bases align to TRBD1. Germline V CDR1 and CDR2: SGHRS, YFSETQ. CDR3 length equals 14 residues. V lost 4 bases to trimming and J lost 3 bases; unmatched junction nucleotides: 4.